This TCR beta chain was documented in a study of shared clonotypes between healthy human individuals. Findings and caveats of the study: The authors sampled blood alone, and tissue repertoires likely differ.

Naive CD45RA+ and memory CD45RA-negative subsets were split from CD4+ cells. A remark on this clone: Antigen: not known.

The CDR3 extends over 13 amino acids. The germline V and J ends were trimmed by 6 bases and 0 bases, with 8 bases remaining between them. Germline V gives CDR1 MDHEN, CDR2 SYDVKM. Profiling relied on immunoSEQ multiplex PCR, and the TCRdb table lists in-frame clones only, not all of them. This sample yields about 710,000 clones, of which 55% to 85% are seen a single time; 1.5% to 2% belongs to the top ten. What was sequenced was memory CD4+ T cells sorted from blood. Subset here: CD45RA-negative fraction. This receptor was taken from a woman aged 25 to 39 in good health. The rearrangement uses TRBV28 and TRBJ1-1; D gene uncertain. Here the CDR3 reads CASSRQMNTEAFF. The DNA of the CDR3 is TGTGCCAGCAGCCGGCAAATGAACACTGAAGCTTTCTTT.